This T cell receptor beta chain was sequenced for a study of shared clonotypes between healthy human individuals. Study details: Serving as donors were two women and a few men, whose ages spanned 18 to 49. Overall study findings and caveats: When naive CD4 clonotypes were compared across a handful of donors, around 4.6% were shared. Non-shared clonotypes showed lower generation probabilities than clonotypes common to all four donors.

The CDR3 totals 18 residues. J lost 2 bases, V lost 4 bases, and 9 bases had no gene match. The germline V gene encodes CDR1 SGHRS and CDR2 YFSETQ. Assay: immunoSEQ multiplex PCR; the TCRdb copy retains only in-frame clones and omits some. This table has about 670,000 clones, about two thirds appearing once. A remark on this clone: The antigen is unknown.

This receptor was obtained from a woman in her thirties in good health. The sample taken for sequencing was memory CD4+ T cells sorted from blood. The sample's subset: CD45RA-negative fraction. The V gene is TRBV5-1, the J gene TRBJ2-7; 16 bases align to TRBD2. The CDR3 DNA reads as TGCGCCAGCAGCGGGACTAGCGGGAGGGCCCTGCGAACCTACGAGCAGTACTTC. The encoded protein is CASSGTSGRALRTYEQYF.